In its sample, the clone carrying this T cell receptor (beta chain) was seen once. Seattle cases were enrolled at active infection and followed longitudinally. CDR3 length: 18 amino acids. V trimming: 0 bases; J trimming: 1 base; junction bases outside the gene matches: 4. Germline assignment: CDR1 PRHDT and CDR2 FYEKMQ (reference sequence). This sample is part of a study of blood T cell repertoires in COVID-19. Overall study context: T cells, B-cell-depleted T cells, or PBMCs supplied cDNA or gDNA.

Sequencing used immunoSEQ multiplex PCR; TCRdb keeps in-frame clones, though not all of them. The sample holds fewer than 65,000 clones, roughly nine tenths seen once. The chain carries TRBV13 and TRBJ1-5, with 12 bases identical to TRBD1. The receptor was isolated from an older woman with COVID-19, enrolled during active disease. The sequencing input was peripheral blood. CDR3 nucleotides: TGTGCCAGCAGCTTAGGCTTGGGGACAGGGGGCAGCAATCAGCCCCAGCATTTT. Its translation: CASSLGLGTGGSNQPQHF. The full variable domain, with the rest looked up from reference TRBV13 and TRBJ1-5, is AAGVIQSPRHLIKEKRETATLKCYPIPRHDTVYWYQQGPGQDPQFLISFYEKMQSDKGSIPDRFSAQQFSDYHSELNMSSLELGDSALYFCASSLGLGTGGSNQPQHFGDGTRLSIL.